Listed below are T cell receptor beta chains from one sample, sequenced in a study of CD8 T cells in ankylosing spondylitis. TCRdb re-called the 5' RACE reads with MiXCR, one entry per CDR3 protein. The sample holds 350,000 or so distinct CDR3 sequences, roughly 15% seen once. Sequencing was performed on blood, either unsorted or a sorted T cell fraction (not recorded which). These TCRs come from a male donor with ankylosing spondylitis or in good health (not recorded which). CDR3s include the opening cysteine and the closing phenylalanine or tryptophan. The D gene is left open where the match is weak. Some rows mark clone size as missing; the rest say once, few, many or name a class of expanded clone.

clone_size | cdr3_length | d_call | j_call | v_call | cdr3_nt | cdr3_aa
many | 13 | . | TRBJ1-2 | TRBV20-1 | TGCAGTGCTCGGGACACGATTAACTATGGCTACACCTTC | CSARDTINYGYTF
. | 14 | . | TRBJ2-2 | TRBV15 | TGTGCCACCAGAGGACAGATTAACACCGGGGAGCTGTTTTTT | CATRGQINTGELFF
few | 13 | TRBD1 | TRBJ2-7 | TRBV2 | TGTGCCAGCTTGTCGGGACAGGGAGTCGAGCAGTACTTC | CASLSGQGVEQYF
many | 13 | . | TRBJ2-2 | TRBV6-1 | TGTGCCAGCAAAGCGGTGGTCACCGGGGAGCTGTTTTTT | CASKAVVTGELFF
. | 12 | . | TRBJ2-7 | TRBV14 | TGTGCCAGCAGCCAAGTACCCGGGATCCTCTACTTC | CASSQVPGILYF
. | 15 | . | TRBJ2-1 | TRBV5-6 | TGTGCCAGCAGCTTGGTTATGAGCTCCTACAATGAGCAGTTCTTC | CASSLVMSSYNEQFF
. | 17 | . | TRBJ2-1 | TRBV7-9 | TGTGCCAGCAGCTTAGAGGGGGTGGCTCGCTCCTACAATGAGCAGTTCTTC | CASSLEGVARSYNEQFF
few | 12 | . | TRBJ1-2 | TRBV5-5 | TGTGCCAGCAGCTTTGGGTCCTATGGCTACACCTTC | CASSFGSYGYTF
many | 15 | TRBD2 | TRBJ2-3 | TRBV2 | TGTGCCAGCCAAGCGGGAGGCCAGTTCACAGATACGCAGTATTTT | CASQAGGQFTDTQYF
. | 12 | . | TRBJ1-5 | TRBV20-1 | TGCAGTGCACGTGAGGGGGGGGAACCCCAGCATTTT | CSAREGGEPQHF
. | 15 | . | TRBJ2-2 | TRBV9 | TGTGCCAGCAGCGTGGTATTGGGTTACACCGGGGAGCTGTTTTTT | CASSVVLGYTGELFF